These 25 T cell receptor beta chains were sequenced from one sample in a study of blood T cell repertoires in COVID-19. Generated by immunoSEQ multiplex PCR, the TCRdb table keeps only in-frame clones and is missing some. Among a few hundred thousand clones listed, about 91% were seen once. Sequenced input: peripheral blood. The receptors shown here come from a woman aged 25-40 years who had recovered from COVID-19.

The genes are TRBV30 and TRBJ1-6; TRBD1 is a possible D gene (5 bases). The germline gives CDR1 GTSNPN, CDR2 SVGIG (reference sequence). This CDR3 has 14 residues. Trimming took 4 bases from V and 9 from J, leaving 16 bases between them. The CDR3 nucleotides read TGTGCCTGGAAGCCCCCTCCAGGGCCTTCACCCCTCCACTTT. It codes for CAWKPPPGPSPLHF.

The V gene is TRBV7-3, the J gene TRBJ2-2; D not resolved. The CDR3 length is 17 residues. V was clipped by 5 bases and J by 4 bases, with 20 bases between them. Germline CDR1 SGHTA, CDR2 FQGTGA. For the CDR3, the DNA is TGTGCCAGCAGCAAAGAACACCTTCCCGATTCCACCGGGGAGCTGTTTTTT. It translates to CASSKEHLPDSTGELFF.

V usage is TRBV15 and J usage is TRBJ2-7; D is perhaps TRBD2 (5 bases). Germline V lookup: CDR1 LNHNV, CDR2 YYDKDF (reference sequence). There are 15 residues in the CDR3. V lost 4 bases, J lost 1 base, and 14 bases lay in between. CDR3 amino acids: CATSMPGKRSYEQYF. The DNA of the CDR3 is TGTGCCACCAGCATGCCGGGAAAGAGGTCCTACGAGCAGTACTTC.

The J gene is TRBJ1-3, the V gene TRBV28; no firm D call. This CDR3 is built from 12 residues. V lost 5 bases, J lost 16 bases, and 18 bases lay in between. The germline gives CDR1 MDHEN, CDR2 SYDVKM. Written as DNA, the CDR3 is TGTGCCAGCAGTGGAAACTATCCGGGAAATTATTTT. This translates into CASSGNYPGNYF.

The rearrangement joins TRBV5-4 to TRBJ2-2, with D perhaps TRBD1 (6 bases). The germline gives CDR1 SGHNT, CDR2 YYREEE (reference sequence). With 9 bases removed from V and 4 bases from J, the gap between germline ends came to 16 bases. This CDR3 region has 14 residues. CDR3 residues: CATQGTQSTGELFF. The CDR3, as DNA: TGTGCCACCCAGGGGACCCAATCCACCGGGGAGCTGTTTTTT. Looking up the rest from reference TRBV5-4 and TRBJ2-2 gives the full variable domain: ETGVTQSPTHLIKTRGQQVTLRCSSQSGHNTVSWYQQALGQGPQFIFQYYREEENGRGNFPPRFSGLQFPNYSSELNVNALELDDSALYLCATQGTQSTGELFFGEGSRLTVL.

The V and J genes are TRBV19 and TRBJ1-1, with 7 positions matching TRBD1. This CDR3 region has 14 residues. Germline trimming cut 4 bases from V and 3 bases from J; bases unmatched to any gene: 5. Germline V lookup: CDR1 LNHDA, CDR2 SQIVND (reference sequence). The CDR3 protein is CASSSPQGYTEAFF. CDR3 bases: TGTGCCAGTAGTAGCCCACAGGGGTACACTGAAGCTTTCTTT.

The J gene is TRBJ2-7, the V gene TRBV6-5, with 7 positions matching TRBD1. Trimming cost V 4 bases and J 3 bases; bases outside gene matches: 6. Germline lookup yields CDR1 MNHEY and CDR2 SVGAGI. CDR3 length equals 14 residues. The CDR3 protein is CASSWIDRDYEQYF. The DNA of the CDR3 is TGTGCCAGCAGTTGGATTGACAGGGACTACGAGCAGTACTTC.

This chain joins TRBV4-2 and TRBJ2-5, with TRBD1 identical over 7 bases. The germline V gene has CDR1 LGHNA and CDR2 YNFKEQ. The CDR3 is made up of 17 amino acids. The ends lost 4 bases at V and 1 base at J; junction bases unmatched: 12. The CDR3 protein is CASSLLWGQNPQETQYF. CDR3 coding DNA: TGTGCCAGCAGCCTCCTTTGGGGACAGAACCCCCAAGAGACCCAGTACTTC.

This clone was seen a single time. V gene TRBV28 combines with J gene TRBJ2-3, with a tentative D call TRBD2 (6 bases). CDR3 length: 14 residues. Germline assignment: CDR1 MDHEN and CDR2 SYDVKM. Trimming removed 5 bases at V and 4 bases at J, with 13 bases between. CDR3 in DNA: TGTGCCAGCAGTGCGGGGCCCGGCGCAGATACGCAGTATTTT. Its protein product is CASSAGPGADTQYF.

This clone was recorded at least ten times. The chain links TRBV27 to TRBJ1-6, with D unresolved. V shed 2 bases and J shed 0 bases, with 17 bases lying between them. This CDR3 is built from 19 residues. Germline V gene lookup returns CDR1 MNHEY and CDR2 SMNVEV (reference sequence). Here the CDR3 DNA reads TGTGCCAGCAGTTTAGAATCAAGCAGACTGCACTCCTATAATTCACCCCTCCACTTT. Its translation is CASSLESSRLHSYNSPLHF.

The chain uses TRBV6-2 or TRBV6-3 and TRBJ2-3, with D maybe TRBD2 (6 bases). The CDR3 has 13 amino acids. Trimming shortened V by 4 bases and J by 7 bases, and 12 bases separated the two germline ends. CDR1 is MNHEY and CDR2 is SVGEGT in the germline V gene. In DNA form, the CDR3 reads TGTGCCAGCAGTTCGCGGGGCCGGAATACGCAGTATTTT. Translating it yields CASSSRGRNTQYF.

The chain carries TRBV19 and TRBJ1-5; D is undetermined. Trimming shortened V by 5 bases and J by 6 bases, and 11 bases separated the two germline ends. The CDR3 sequence is 13 residues long. CDR1 is LNHDA and CDR2 is SQIVND in the germline V gene (reference sequence). CDR3 sequence (DNA): TGTGCCAGTAGTTCTGCCGGGGTTCAGCCCCAGCATTTT. It specifies CASSSAGVQPQHF. Supplemented by reference TRBV19 and TRBJ1-5, the full variable domain reads DGGITQSPKYLFRKEGQNVTLSCEQNLNHDAMYWYRQDPGQGLRLIYYSQIVNDFQKGDIAEGYSVSREKKESFPLTVTSAQKNPTAFYLCASSSAGVQPQHFGDGTRLSIL.

The V gene is TRBV10-3, the J gene TRBJ1-1, with TRBD1 matching over 10 bases. Germline assignment: CDR1 ENHRY and CDR2 SYGVKD. The length of the CDR3 is 14 residues. The J segment lost 1 base and the V segment lost 6 bases, leaving 2 bases of the junction unmatched. For the CDR3, the DNA is TGTGCCATCAGGGGGGACAGGGGGAACACTGAAGCTTTCTTT. Protein product: CAIRGDRGNTEAFF.

CDR3: CASSSTGSTYGYTF. As DNA, the CDR3 is TGTGCCAGCAGCTCGACAGGCTCCACATACGGCTACACCTTC. The chain uses TRBV11-2 and TRBJ1-2; tentative D call: TRBD1 (6 bases). This CDR3 comprises 14 residues. Trimming took off 4 bases at V and 8 bases at J, with 17 bases between the two ends. Germline V gene lookup returns CDR1 SGHAT and CDR2 FQNNGV.

The J gene is TRBJ1-2, the V gene TRBV28, with D tentatively TRBD1 (6 bases). The CDR3 runs 14 residues. Germline CDR1 and CDR2: MDHEN and SYDVKM. V dropped 6 bases and J dropped 4 bases, with 15 bases sitting between them. CDR3: CASSSGGGGYGYTF. The CDR3, as DNA: TGTGCCAGCAGCTCTGGGGGGGGCGGCTATGGCTACACCTTC.

The chain is built from TRBV5-1 and TRBJ1-2; 8 nucleotides match TRBD1. The CDR3 extends over 15 amino acids. Germline V gene lookup returns CDR1 SGHRS and CDR2 YFSETQ. V lost 0 bases to trimming and J lost 2 bases; unmatched junction nucleotides: 3. The CDR3 here is CASSLGQGLNYGYTF. The CDR3 DNA is TGCGCCAGCAGCTTGGGACAGGGGCTGAACTATGGCTACACCTTC.

The V and J genes are TRBV9 and TRBJ1-2; 7 positions match TRBD1. V trimming: 0 bases; J trimming: 6 bases; junction bases outside the gene matches: 11. In germline, CDR1 is SGDLS, CDR2 YYNGEE. The CDR3 has 16 residues. CDR3 sequence reads: CASSVDRTGGANGYTF. In DNA, the CDR3 is TGTGCCAGCAGCGTAGACCGGACAGGAGGCGCTAATGGCTACACCTTC.

This chain joins TRBV3-1 (or the pseudogene TRBV3-2) and TRBJ2-5; maybe TRBD1 (5 bases). V lost 3 bases to trimming and J lost 1 base, with 18 bases between them. The CDR3 is made up of 17 amino acids. CDR1 is LGHDT, CDR2 YNNKEL, per germline (reference sequence). The CDR3 protein is CASSHLSSRTSQETQYF. CDR3 DNA: TGTGCCAGCAGCCACCTATCCAGTAGGACATCCCAAGAGACCCAGTACTTC.

This chain uses TRBV7-2 with TRBJ1-2, with D hard to call. This CDR3 spans 14 amino acids. V shed 1 base and J shed 1 base, with 7 bases lying between them. Germline loops: CDR1 SGHTA, CDR2 FQGNSA. CDR3 sequence reads: CASSLDPGNYGYTF. In DNA form, the CDR3 reads TGTGCCAGCAGCTTAGATCCGGGTAACTATGGCTACACCTTC.

The chain recombines TRBV27 with TRBJ1-5; TRBD1 is a possible D gene (6 bases). Germline CDR1 and CDR2: MNHEY and SMNVEV (reference sequence). V was trimmed by 3 bases and J by 7 bases, leaving 16 bases between them. The CDR3 runs to 15 residues. CDR3 protein: CASSLIGQSGQPQHF. CDR3 bases: TGTGCCAGCAGTTTGATCGGACAGTCTGGACAGCCCCAGCATTTT.

The chain is built from TRBV6-5 and TRBJ1-6, with a possible D match to TRBD1 (5 bases). Germline V gives CDR1 MNHEY, CDR2 SVGAGI. V was trimmed by 5 bases and J by 10 bases, leaving 15 bases between them. This CDR3 comprises 14 residues. CDR3 DNA: TGTGCCAGCAGTCCCTTGGGGGGGGACTCACCCCTCCACTTT. This gives the protein CASSPLGGDSPLHF.

The rearrangement links TRBV19 to TRBJ2-1, with 11 bases matching TRBD1. Germline V gene data show CDR1 as LNHDA and CDR2 as SQIVND (reference sequence). This CDR3 is 16 amino acids long. J gave up 2 bases and V 1 base, and 1 base lay outside the gene matches. The CDR3 here is CASSIGTGGTYNEQFF. The CDR3 DNA follows: TGTGCCAGTAGTATAGGGACAGGGGGCACCTACAATGAGCAGTTCTTC. The variable domain in full, completed from reference TRBV19 and TRBJ2-1, reads DGGITQSPKYLFRKEGQNVTLSCEQNLNHDAMYWYRQDPGQGLRLIYYSQIVNDFQKGDIAEGYSVSREKKESFPLTVTSAQKNPTAFYLCASSIGTGGTYNEQFFGPGTRLTVL.

The chain employs TRBV27 and TRBJ1-4; 7 bases are a match to TRBD1. After removal of 6 bases from V and 9 bases from J, the junction contained 10 bases not matched to a gene. The germline V gene encodes CDR1 MNHEY and CDR2 SMNVEV (reference sequence). This CDR3 has 14 amino acids. The CDR3 bases are TGTGCCAGCAGGCCCGGGACAGACTCTAAAAAACTGTTTTTT. As protein: CASRPGTDSKKLFF. The entire variable domain, with the rest obtained from reference TRBV27 and TRBJ1-4, is as follows: EAQVTQNPRYLITVTGKKLTVTCSQNMNHEYMSWYRQDPGLGLRQIYYSMNVEVTDKGDVPEGYKVSRKEKRNFPLILESPSPNQTSLYFCASRPGTDSKKLFFGSGTQLSVL.

This chain joins TRBV19 and TRBJ2-1; TRBD1 aligns across 10 bases. Germline V CDR1 and CDR2: LNHDA, SQIVND (reference sequence). The CDR3 is 14 amino acids. Losses at the gene ends were 6 bases for V and 5 bases for J; bases not matched to a gene: 4. This chain's CDR3 is CASRIGTGDNEQFF. For the CDR3, the DNA is TGTGCCAGTAGAATCGGGACAGGGGACAATGAGCAGTTCTTC.

This clone was seen a handful of times. This CDR3 is CASRVLQNQETQYF. The CDR3 DNA is TGTGCCAGCAGGGTATTACAGAACCAAGAGACCCAGTACTTC. The chain uses TRBV5-5 and TRBJ2-5, with D hard to call. The CDR3 loop spans 14 amino acids. Per germline, CDR1 SGHKS and CDR2 YYEKEE (reference sequence). V was cut by 5 bases and J by 0 bases, with 11 bases left in between.